Shown below are 10 T cell receptor beta chains from a single sample sequenced in a study of cytomegalovirus exposure and HLA in healthy donors. The primer mix had 60 Vbeta and 13 Jbeta primers. The table came from immunoSEQ multiplex PCR; TCRdb's copy has only in-frame clones and leaves some out. The data hold approximately 110,000 clones, with 60% to 80% observed a single time. Sample: PBMCs. Receptors were obtained from a man aged 18 to 29 in good health and CMV-seropositive.

The rearrangement uses TRBV11-2 and TRBJ2-2; TRBD2 agrees at 10 bases. V trimming: 1 base; J trimming: 5 bases; junction bases outside the gene matches: 10. The V gene's germline CDR1 is SGHAT and CDR2 FQNNGV. The CDR3 has 18 residues. The CDR3 loop reads CASSLGLIAGGSTGELFF. DNA of the CDR3: TGTGCCAGCAGCTTAGGATTAATAGCGGGGGGTAGTACCGGGGAGCTGTTTTTT. The whole variable domain, remainder taken from reference TRBV11-2 and TRBJ2-2, is EAGVAQSPRYKIIEKRQSVAFWCNPISGHATLYWYQQILGQGPKLLIQFQNNGVVDDSQLPKDRFSAERLKGVDSTLKIQPAKLEDSAVYLCASSLGLIAGGSTGELFFGEGSRLTVL.

This clone was counted once. The chain joins TRBV27 to TRBJ2-2, with D perhaps TRBD2 (5 bases). Trimming left V 1 base short and J 3 bases short, with 6 bases between. The CDR3 extends over 14 amino acids. Germline CDR1 MNHEY, CDR2 SMNVEV (reference sequence). The CDR3 region is CASSLYGDTGELFF. The CDR3 bases are TGTGCCAGCAGTTTATACGGGGACACCGGGGAGCTGTTTTTT.

CDR3 bases: TGTGCCAGCAGTTCCCCTGCCCTACAGGGTGCCAATTCACCCCTCCACTTT. Its protein is CASSSPALQGANSPLHF. V and J are TRBV28 and TRBJ1-6, with a weak D call TRBD1 (6 bases). The CDR3 totals 17 residues. The ends were cut back, 4 bases at V and 7 bases at J, with 20 bases in the middle. Germline CDR1 and CDR2: MDHEN and SYDVKM.

The chain employs TRBV7-9 and TRBJ2-5; the D is unclear. Trimming took 4 bases from V and 5 from J, leaving 8 bases between them. Germline CDR1 SEHNR, CDR2 FQNEAQ (reference sequence). This CDR3 comprises 12 residues. The CDR3 loop reads CASSYEAETQYF. CDR3 nucleotides: TGTGCCAGCAGCTACGAAGCTGAGACCCAGTACTTC.

The rearrangement joins TRBV11-3 to TRBJ1-1; D is unresolved. The germline CDR1 and CDR2 sequences are SGHNT and YENEEA. The CDR3 consists of 15 residues. The germline V and J ends were trimmed by 1 base and 1 base, with 10 bases remaining between them. CDR3 nucleotide sequence: TGTGCCAGCAGCTTAGGGAGACGGGAGAACACTGAAGCTTTCTTT. It codes for CASSLGRRENTEAFF. Together with reference TRBV11-3 and TRBJ1-1, the CDR3 gives the full variable domain: EAGVVQSPRYKIIEKKQPVAFWCNPISGHNTLYWYLQNLGQGPELLIRYENEEAVDDSQLPKDRFSAERLKGVDSTLKIQPAELGDSAVYLCASSLGRRENTEAFFGQGTRLTVV.

The chain couples TRBV13 to TRBJ1-4; 7 positions match TRBD1. CDR3 length: 14 amino acids. Germline CDR1 is PRHDT and CDR2 is FYEKMQ (reference sequence). Trimming cost V 6 bases and J 7 bases; bases outside gene matches: 8. The chain's CDR3 is CASRMTGNGEKLFF. The CDR3 region has the DNA TGTGCCAGCAGAATGACAGGGAATGGTGAAAAACTGTTTTTT.

The gene calls are TRBV19 and TRBJ2-7, with D possibly being TRBD1 (5 bases). Germline CDR1 is LNHDA and CDR2 is SQIVND (reference sequence). V lost 6 bases, J lost 2 bases, and 14 bases lay in between. The CDR3 runs to 14 residues. CDR3 sequence: CASSRWGLTYEQYF. The CDR3 coding sequence is TGTGCCAGTAGCCGGTGGGGCCTTACCTACGAGCAGTACTTC.

The chain combines TRBV13 with TRBJ2-1; TRBD1 matches 8 bases. Losses at the gene ends were 5 bases for V and 0 bases for J; bases not matched to a gene: 18. Germline V CDR1 and CDR2: PRHDT, FYEKMQ (reference sequence). The CDR3 spans 20 residues. Written as DNA, the CDR3 is TGTGCCAGCAGCCCAACGTCGGGGCAGGGGGCTTTTAGCTCCTACAATGAGCAGTTCTTC. It translates to CASSPTSGQGAFSSYNEQFF.

The rearrangement uses TRBV5-4 and TRBJ2-7, with D perhaps matching TRBD1 (6 bases). The CDR3 is made up of 12 amino acids. V lost 3 bases to trimming and J lost 2 bases, with 6 bases between them. Germline loops: CDR1 SGHNT, CDR2 YYREEE (reference sequence). CDR3 loop: CASSSGAYEQYF. CDR3 DNA sequence: TGTGCCAGCAGCTCAGGGGCCTACGAGCAGTACTTC. The full variable domain, completed using reference TRBV5-4 and TRBJ2-7, is ETGVTQSPTHLIKTRGQQVTLRCSSQSGHNTVSWYQQALGQGPQFIFQYYREEENGRGNFPPRFSGLQFPNYSSELNVNALELDDSALYLCASSSGAYEQYFGPGTRLTVT.

This chain uses TRBV30 with TRBJ1-5; 7 bases are shared with TRBD1. Trimming removed 2 bases from V and 1 base from J; junction bases left unmatched: 8. Per the germline V gene, CDR1 is GTSNPN and CDR2 is SVGIG (reference sequence). This CDR3 region has 16 residues. CDR3 in DNA: TGTGCCTGGAGTTTACCTTACAGGGGAAGCAATCAGCCCCAGCATTTT. It encodes CAWSLPYRGSNQPQHF.